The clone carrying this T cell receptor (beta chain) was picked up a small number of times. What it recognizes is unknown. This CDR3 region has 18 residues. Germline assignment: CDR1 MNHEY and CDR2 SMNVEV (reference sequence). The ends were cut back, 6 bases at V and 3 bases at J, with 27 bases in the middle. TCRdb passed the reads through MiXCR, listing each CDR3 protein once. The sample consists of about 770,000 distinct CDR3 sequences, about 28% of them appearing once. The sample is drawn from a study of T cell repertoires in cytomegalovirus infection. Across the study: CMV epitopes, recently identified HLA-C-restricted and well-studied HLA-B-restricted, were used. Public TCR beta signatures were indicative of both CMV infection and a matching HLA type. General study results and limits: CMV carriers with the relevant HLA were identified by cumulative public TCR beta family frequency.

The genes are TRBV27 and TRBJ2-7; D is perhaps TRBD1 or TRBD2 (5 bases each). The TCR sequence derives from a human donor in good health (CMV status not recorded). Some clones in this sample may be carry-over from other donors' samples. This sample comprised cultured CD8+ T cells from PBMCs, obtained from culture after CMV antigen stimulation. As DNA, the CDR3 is TGTGCCAGCAGAAAAATCACCCCCGGGCAGGGACGAGACTACGAGCAGTACTTC. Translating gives CASRKITPGQGRDYEQYF.